This is a list of T cell receptor beta chains from one sample in a study of persistence of HIV-infected CD4 T cells. Assay: immunoSEQ multiplex PCR; the TCRdb copy retains only in-frame clones and omits some. The top ten clones hold less than 9% of a sample with fewer than 15,000 clones, about three fifths of them seen once. Their antigens remain unidentified. Sequences were derived from CD4+ T cells sorted from PBMCs after roughly 18-hour stimulation, sampled from a patient who received antiretroviral therapy. These receptors all stem from an adult man with HIV who was CMV-seropositive. Both conserved end residues are part of each CDR3. The D gene is left open where the match is weak. Only some rows state a clone size, as once, few, many or a class for expanded clones.

J,size,D,length,V,CDR3,DNA
TRBJ2-1,NA,NA,13,TRBV7-9,CASSLGSYNEQFF,TGTGCCAGCAGCCTCGGGTCGTACAATGAGCAGTTCTTC
TRBJ1-2,few,TRBD1,16,TRBV23-1,CASSQSSDRPNYGYTF,TGCGCCAGCAGTCAATCGTCGGACAGGCCTAACTATGGCTACACCTTC
TRBJ1-4,NA,NA,14,TRBV6-5,CASSLNLLGEKLFF,TGTGCCAGCAGTTTGAATCTCTTGGGTGAAAAACTGTTTTTT
TRBJ1-6,NA,NA,13,TRBV9,CASSPHREGTLHF,TGTGCCAGCAGCCCCCACAGGGAAGGCACCCTCCACTTT
TRBJ2-6,once,NA,13,TRBV18,CAIQGTGANVLTF,TGTGCCATCCAAGGTACTGGGGCCAACGTCCTGACTTTC
TRBJ2-4,few,NA,14,TRBV10-3,CAISEGEDKNIQYF,TGTGCCATCAGTGAGGGAGAGGACAAAAACATTCAGTACTTC
TRBJ1-1,NA,NA,11,TRBV20-1,CSASVHTEAFF,TGCAGTGCTAGCGTCCACACTGAAGCTTTCTTT
TRBJ2-7,NA,NA,17,TRBV7-2,CASSRGLGHTSSYEQYF,TGTGCCAGCAGCCGTGGTCTGGGCCACACGAGCTCCTACGAGCAGTACTTC
TRBJ1-5,NA,NA,14,TRBV19,CASRQVYSNQPQHF,TGTGCCAGTAGACAGGTTTATAGCAATCAGCCCCAGCATTTT
TRBJ1-5,NA,NA,13,TRBV12-3/TRBV12-4,CASSTGGSQPQHF,TGTGCCAGCAGCACAGGAGGCTCTCAGCCCCAGCATTTT
TRBJ1-2,NA,NA,14,TRBV24-1,CATSDQRLNYGYTF,TGTGCCACCAGTGACCAGAGATTGAACTATGGCTACACCTTC
TRBJ2-4,NA,NA,16,TRBV4-3,CASSHQIGRAKNIQYF,TGCGCCAGCAGCCACCAAATAGGACGAGCCAAAAACATTCAGTACTTC
TRBJ1-5,NA,TRBD1,15,TRBV27,CASSSRGDRNQPQHF,TGTGCCAGCAGTTCAAGAGGGGACAGAAATCAGCCCCAGCATTTT
TRBJ2-3,NA,TRBD2,14,TRBV29-1,CSVAGTSGGDTQYF,TGCAGCGTTGCCGGGACTAGCGGGGGAGATACGCAGTATTTT
TRBJ2-2,few,TRBD1,14,TRBV29-1,CSGGTGGYTGELFF,TGCAGCGGCGGGACAGGGGGCTACACCGGGGAGCTGTTTTTT
TRBJ2-7,once,NA,14,TRBV27,CASSLRGASDEQYF,TGTGCCAGCAGTTTACGAGGGGCCTCGGACGAGCAGTACTTC
TRBJ1-3,few,NA,15,TRBV5-1,CASSSDTGYGNTIYF,TGCGCCAGCAGCTCCGATACAGGGTATGGAAACACCATATATTTT
TRBJ2-1,NA,TRBD2,14,TRBV29-1,CSVSQWSGSNEQFF,TGCAGCGTCTCCCAGTGGAGCGGGAGCAATGAGCAGTTCTTC
TRBJ2-1,NA,TRBD1,13,TRBV29-1,CSVARTGNNEQFF,TGCAGCGTTGCTCGGACAGGCAACAATGAGCAGTTCTTC
TRBJ2-1,once,TRBD2,13,TRBV2,CASSPGLRAEQFF,TGTGCCAGCAGTCCGGGACTACGCGCTGAGCAGTTCTTC
TRBJ1-5,few,NA,15,TRBV3-1/TRBV3-2,CASSQDGRGDQPQHF,TGTGCCAGCAGCCAAGATGGACGGGGGGATCAGCCCCAGCATTTT
TRBJ2-4,few,TRBD1,21,TRBV9,CASSPHPPGQGELKAKNIQYF,TGTGCCAGCAGCCCCCATCCCCCGGGACAGGGGGAATTAAAAGCCAAAAACATTCAGTACTTC
TRBJ1-2,NA,TRBD1,15,TRBV5-1,CASRPGTGISYGYTF,TGCGCCAGCAGGCCTGGGACAGGGATTTCCTATGGCTACACCTTC
TRBJ1-6,medium-sized,NA,13,TRBV30,CAWSVGGNSPLHF,TGTGCCTGGAGTGTGGGCGGCAATTCACCCCTCCACTTT
TRBJ2-3,NA,TRBD1,15,TRBV24-1,CATSDSTGIPDTQYF,TGTGCCACCAGTGACTCGACAGGGATCCCAGATACGCAGTATTTT
TRBJ2-6,NA,NA,16,TRBV18,CASSLGHHSGANVLTF,TGTGCCAGCTCCTTGGGACACCACTCTGGGGCCAACGTCCTGACTTTC
TRBJ2-7,NA,NA,15,TRBV2,CATSTAAIISYEQYF,TGTGCCACCTCTACTGCAGCCATAATCTCCTACGAGCAGTACTTC
TRBJ2-3,NA,TRBD2,18,TRBV4-1,CASSQPISGGTSTDTQYF,TGCGCCAGCAGCCAACCCATTAGCGGGGGAACTAGCACAGATACGCAGTATTTT
TRBJ2-7,NA,NA,15,TRBV5-4,CASSAGTLSTYEQYF,TGTGCCAGCAGTGCCGGGACCTTGTCAACCTACGAGCAGTACTTC